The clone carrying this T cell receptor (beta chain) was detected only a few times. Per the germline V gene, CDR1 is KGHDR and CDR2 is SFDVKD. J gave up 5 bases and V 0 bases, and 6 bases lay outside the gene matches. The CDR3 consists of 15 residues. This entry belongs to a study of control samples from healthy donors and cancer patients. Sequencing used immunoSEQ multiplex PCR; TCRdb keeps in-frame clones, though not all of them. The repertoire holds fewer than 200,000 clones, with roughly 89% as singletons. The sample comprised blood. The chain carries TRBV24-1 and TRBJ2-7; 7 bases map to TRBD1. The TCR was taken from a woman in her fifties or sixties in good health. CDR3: CATSDLRSDRDEQYF. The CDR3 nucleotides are TGTGCCACCAGTGATTTGCGTAGCGACAGGGACGAGCAGTACTTC.